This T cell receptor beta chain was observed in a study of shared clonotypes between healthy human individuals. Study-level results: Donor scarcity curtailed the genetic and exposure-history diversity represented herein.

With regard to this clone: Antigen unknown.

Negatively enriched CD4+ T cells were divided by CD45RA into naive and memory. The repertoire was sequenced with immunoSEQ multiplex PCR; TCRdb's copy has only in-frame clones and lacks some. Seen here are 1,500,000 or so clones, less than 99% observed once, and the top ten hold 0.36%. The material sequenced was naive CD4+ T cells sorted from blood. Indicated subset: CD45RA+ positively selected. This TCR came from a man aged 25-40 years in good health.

DNA for the CDR3: TGTGCCAGCAGCCTCCTAGCGGGAACCACAGATACGCAGTATTTT. It encodes CASSLLAGTTDTQYF. V is TRBV9 and J is TRBJ2-3, with 9 bases that match TRBD2. Germline V gives CDR1 SGDLS, CDR2 YYNGEE. V gave up 4 bases and J gave up 2 bases; unmatched junction bases: 5. This CDR3 is 15 amino acids long.